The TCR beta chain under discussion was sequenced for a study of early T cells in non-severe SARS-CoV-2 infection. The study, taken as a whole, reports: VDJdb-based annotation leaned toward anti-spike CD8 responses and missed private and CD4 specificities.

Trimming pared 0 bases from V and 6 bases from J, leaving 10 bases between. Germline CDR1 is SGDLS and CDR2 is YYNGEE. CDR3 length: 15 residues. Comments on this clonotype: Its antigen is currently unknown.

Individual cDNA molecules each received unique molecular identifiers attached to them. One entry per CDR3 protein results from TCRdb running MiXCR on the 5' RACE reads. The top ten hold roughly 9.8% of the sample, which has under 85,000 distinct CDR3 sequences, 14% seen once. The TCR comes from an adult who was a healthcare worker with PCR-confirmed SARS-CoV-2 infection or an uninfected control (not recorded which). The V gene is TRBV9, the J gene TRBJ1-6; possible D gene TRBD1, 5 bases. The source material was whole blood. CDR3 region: CASSVVGTLNSPLHF. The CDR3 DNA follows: TGTGCCAGCAGCGTAGTCGGGACGCTTAATTCACCCCTCCACTTT.